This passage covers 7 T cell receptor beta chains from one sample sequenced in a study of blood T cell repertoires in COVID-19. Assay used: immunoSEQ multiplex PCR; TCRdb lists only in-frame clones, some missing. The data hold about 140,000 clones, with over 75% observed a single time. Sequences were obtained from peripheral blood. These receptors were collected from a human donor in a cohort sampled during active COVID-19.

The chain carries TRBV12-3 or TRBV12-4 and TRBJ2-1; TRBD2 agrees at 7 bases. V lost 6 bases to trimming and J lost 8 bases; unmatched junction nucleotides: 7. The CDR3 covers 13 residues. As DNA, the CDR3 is TGTGCCAGCAGGTGGGAGGGCCGAGATGAGCAGTTCTTC. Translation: CASRWEGRDEQFF.

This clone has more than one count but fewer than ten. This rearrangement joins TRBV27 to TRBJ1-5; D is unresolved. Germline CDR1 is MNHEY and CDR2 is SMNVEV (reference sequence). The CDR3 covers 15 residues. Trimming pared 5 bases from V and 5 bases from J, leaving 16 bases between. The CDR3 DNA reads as TGTGCCAGCAGTAACTACGGCCAAGCTTATCAGCCCCAGCATTTT. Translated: CASSNYGQAYQPQHF.

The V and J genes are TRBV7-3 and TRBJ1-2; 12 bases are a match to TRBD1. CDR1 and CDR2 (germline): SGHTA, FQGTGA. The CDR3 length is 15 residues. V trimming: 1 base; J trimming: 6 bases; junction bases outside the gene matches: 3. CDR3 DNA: TGTGCCAGCAGCTTAATGGGACAGGGGGCGGATGGCTACACCTTC. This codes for CASSLMGQGADGYTF.

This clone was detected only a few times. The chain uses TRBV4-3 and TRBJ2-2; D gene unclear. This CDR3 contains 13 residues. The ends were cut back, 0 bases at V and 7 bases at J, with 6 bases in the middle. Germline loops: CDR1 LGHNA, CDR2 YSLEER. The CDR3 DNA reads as TGCGCCAGCAGCCAAGATATTAGCGGGGAGCTGTTTTTT. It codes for CASSQDISGELFF.

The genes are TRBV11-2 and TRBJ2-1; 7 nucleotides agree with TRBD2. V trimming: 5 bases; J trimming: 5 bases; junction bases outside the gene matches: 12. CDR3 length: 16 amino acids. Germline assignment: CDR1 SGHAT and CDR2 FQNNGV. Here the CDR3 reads CASSGRSGDYNNEQFF. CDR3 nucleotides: TGTGCCAGCAGCGGGCGGAGCGGGGATTATAACAATGAGCAGTTCTTC. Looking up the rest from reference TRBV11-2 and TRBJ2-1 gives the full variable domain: EAGVAQSPRYKIIEKRQSVAFWCNPISGHATLYWYQQILGQGPKLLIQFQNNGVVDDSQLPKDRFSAERLKGVDSTLKIQPAKLEDSAVYLCASSGRSGDYNNEQFFGPGTRLTVL.

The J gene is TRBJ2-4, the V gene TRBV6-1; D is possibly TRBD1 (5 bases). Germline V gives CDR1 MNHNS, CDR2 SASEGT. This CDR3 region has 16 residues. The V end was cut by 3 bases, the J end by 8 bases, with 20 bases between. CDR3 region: CASSDTQGRVMDIQYF. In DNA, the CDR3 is TGTGCCAGCAGTGATACTCAGGGTAGGGTAATGGACATTCAGTACTTC.

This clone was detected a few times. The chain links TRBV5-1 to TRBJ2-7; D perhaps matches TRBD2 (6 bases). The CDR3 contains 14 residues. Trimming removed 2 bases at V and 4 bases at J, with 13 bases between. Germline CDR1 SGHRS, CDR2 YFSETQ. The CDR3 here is CASSFQGGAYEQYF. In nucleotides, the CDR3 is TGCGCCAGCAGCTTTCAGGGAGGAGCTTACGAGCAGTACTTC.